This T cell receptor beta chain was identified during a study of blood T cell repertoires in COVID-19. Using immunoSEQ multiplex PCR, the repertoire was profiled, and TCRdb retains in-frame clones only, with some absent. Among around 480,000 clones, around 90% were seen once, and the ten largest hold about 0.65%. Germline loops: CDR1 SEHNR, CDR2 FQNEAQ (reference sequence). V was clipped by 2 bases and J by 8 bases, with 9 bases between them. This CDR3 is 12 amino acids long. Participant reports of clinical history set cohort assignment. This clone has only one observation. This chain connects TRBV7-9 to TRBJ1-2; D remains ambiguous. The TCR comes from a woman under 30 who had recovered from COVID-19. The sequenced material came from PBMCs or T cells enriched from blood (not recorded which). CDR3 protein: CASSLTGLGYTF. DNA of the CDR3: TGTGCCAGCAGCTTAACGGGTTTGGGCTACACCTTC.